Sequencing of this TCR beta chain was carried out in a study of blood T cells in healthy people across ages. General study points: Naive CD4+ cells and diversity were both higher in long-lived donors than in aged donors. Reliance upon unsorted PBMCs precluded definitive naive versus antigen-experienced comparison.

This CDR3 has 17 amino acids. Trimming pared 3 bases from V and 0 bases from J, leaving 18 bases between. Germline CDR1 DFQATT, CDR2 SNEGSKA (reference sequence). The authors ran a second PCR of roughly 7 to 11 cycles using a sample-barcoded 5' primer and a J-beta primer mix. MiXCR, applied by TCRdb to the 5' RACE reads, yields one record per CDR3 protein. The sample has about 680,000 distinct CDR3 sequences; 45% to 50% are singletons. This clonotype was counted a few times. Its antigen is unknown. Sequenced material: blood. V usage is TRBV20-1 and J usage is TRBJ2-1; tentatively, D is TRBD2 (6 bases). The sequence was collected from a woman aged 55 to 70 in good health. The CDR3 here is CSASGGMADYSYNEQFF. In DNA, the CDR3 is TGCAGTGCTAGTGGGGGGATGGCTGACTACTCCTACAATGAGCAGTTCTTC.